These T cell receptor beta chains were read from a single sample in a study of blood T cell repertoires in COVID-19. Assay used: immunoSEQ multiplex PCR; TCRdb lists only in-frame clones, some missing. The repertoire consists of about 400,000 clones, with 70% to 90% occurring once and the leading ten covering approximately 2.1%. Sequencing was done on a sample of PBMCs or T cells enriched from blood (not recorded which). The origin of the receptors is a woman between 35 and 50 years old with acute COVID-19. Both conserved end residues are part of each CDR3. The D gene is left open where the match is weak. For some rows the clone size is stated as once, few or many, or as a class when expanded; others skip it.

J	D	V	size	DNA	CDR3
TRBJ1-5	.	TRBV4-1	.	TGCGCCAGCAGCTTGGACAGATATCAGCCCCAGCATTTT	CASSLDRYQPQHF
TRBJ2-1	.	TRBV7-9	.	TGTGCCAGCAGCTTAGACAGCCACAATGAGCAGTTCTTC	CASSLDSHNEQFF
TRBJ1-1	.	TRBV7-8	.	TGTGCCAGCAGCTCAAACCGCAGGGGTCTGATGGGAGCTTTCTTT	CASSSNRRGLMGAFF
TRBJ1-2	.	TRBV18	.	TGTGCCAGCTCCCAGCCGGGGGGCTACACCTTC	CASSQPGGYTF
TRBJ2-3	TRBD2	TRBV5-1	.	TGCGCCAGCAGCCCCTCGACTAGCGGGGGGCGGGGCACAGATACGCAGTATTTT	CASSPSTSGGRGTDTQYF
TRBJ1-4	.	TRBV6-5	.	TGTGCCAGCGTGAAGTTCGGGGGAGTGGATGAAAAACTGTTTTTT	CASVKFGGVDEKLFF
TRBJ2-1	TRBD2	TRBV5-1	few	TGCGCCAGCAGCCCAACTAGCGGGGGACACTACAATGAGCAGTTCTTC	CASSPTSGGHYNEQFF
TRBJ1-1	.	TRBV5-1	.	TGCGCCAGCAGCTTTTCCGCCGGGGAGGGGAGCACTGAAGCTTTCTTT	CASSFSAGEGSTEAFF
TRBJ2-7	TRBD1	TRBV6-5	.	TGTGCCAGCAGCAGGGGGTCCTCCTACGAGCAGTACTTC	CASSRGSSYEQYF
TRBJ1-3	.	TRBV5-6	.	TGTGCCAGCAGACACGACAGGAGCTCTGGAAACACCATATATTTT	CASRHDRSSGNTIYF
TRBJ2-7	.	TRBV7-9	.	TGTGCCAGCAGCCCCCAGGACAGATCGTACGAGCAGTACTTC	CASSPQDRSYEQYF
TRBJ2-5	.	TRBV7-9	.	TGTGCCAGCAGCTTAGCTCGCACAGGAGGGTCCGAGACCCAGTACTTC	CASSLARTGGSETQYF
TRBJ1-5	.	TRBV19	.	TGTGCCAGTAGTCGCGACGGGAATCAGCCCCAGCATTTT	CASSRDGNQPQHF
TRBJ2-3	TRBD2	TRBV19	.	TGTGCCAGTAGTACGTTAGCGGGAGATACGCAGTATTTT	CASSTLAGDTQYF
TRBJ1-2	TRBD1	TRBV30	.	TGTGCCTGGAGTCTACAGGGGGCGCGGGGCTACACCTTC	CAWSLQGARGYTF
TRBJ1-1	TRBD1	TRBV4-1	once	TGCGCCAGCAGCCCGTCGGGACAGCTGAACACTGAAGCTTTCTTT	CASSPSGQLNTEAFF
TRBJ1-2	.	TRBV29-1	.	TGCAGCGTTGAAGGCAATCAGGTGGATGGCTACACCTTC	CSVEGNQVDGYTF
TRBJ2-3	.	TRBV9	.	TGTGCCAGCAGCGTAGATGGCAGAATCGTCGCGCAGTATTTT	CASSVDGRIVAQYF
TRBJ2-7	.	TRBV9	.	TGTGCCAGCAGCGTTGGAGTAGAGTCCTACGAGCAGTACTTC	CASSVGVESYEQYF
TRBJ1-5	.	TRBV5-1	once	TGCGCCAGCAGCTTTCGGCAGGGTGAACAGCCCCAGCATTTT	CASSFRQGEQPQHF
TRBJ1-6	.	TRBV19	.	TGTGCCAGTAGTATTGGCCCTCGAGCGAATTCACCCCTCCACTTT	CASSIGPRANSPLHF
TRBJ2-2	TRBD2	TRBV4-2	.	TGTGCCAGCAGCCAAGACCTGACGGGACTAGCGGGGGCGCCGAACACCGGGGAGCTGTTTTTT	CASSQDLTGLAGAPNTGELFF
TRBJ2-1	TRBD2	TRBV10-3	.	TGTGCCACCACTAGCGGGGGGTCGCCCAATGAGCAGTTCTTC	CATTSGGSPNEQFF
TRBJ1-2	.	TRBV15	few	TGTGCCACCAGCAGAAGGGGTCAGAGAGCTAACTATGGCTACACCTTC	CATSRRGQRANYGYTF